The 28 T cell receptor beta chains presented below share a single source sample, sequenced in a study of long-term antiretroviral therapy in people with HIV. The immunoSEQ assay was v3.0, run at survey level. The assay was immunoSEQ multiplex PCR, and TCRdb's table has in-frame clones only and misses some. The table includes 25,000 to 35,000 clones, about 94% detected once. Specimen: unsorted PBMCs, collected roughly 6.5 years after starting antiretroviral therapy. Source of these receptors: a woman in her thirties or forties with HIV.

The chain has TRBV11-2 and TRBJ2-7, with D perhaps TRBD1 or TRBD2 (5 bases each). The CDR3 loop spans 14 amino acids. CDR1 is SGHAT and CDR2 is FQNNGV in the germline V gene. The germline V and J ends were trimmed by 4 bases and 4 bases, with 14 bases remaining between them. The CDR3 here is CASSWDRWGYEQYF. The CDR3 DNA reads TGTGCCAGCAGCTGGGACCGTTGGGGGTACGAGCAGTACTTC.

V gene TRBV12-5 combines with J gene TRBJ1-1; 7 positions agree with TRBD1. The CDR3 has 16 amino acids. CDR1 and CDR2 (germline): LGHNT, FRNRAP. V dropped 6 bases and J dropped 2; count of bases not matched to a gene: 12. The CDR3 bases are TGTGCTAGTGGGGGAGATGGCAGGGGGTATAACACTGAAGCTTTCTTT. It translates to CASGGDGRGYNTEAFF.

The rearrangement joins TRBV5-1 to TRBJ2-7, with TRBD2 matching 7 bases. Germline values: CDR1 SGHRS, CDR2 YFSETQ. V was pared by 0 bases and J by 5 bases, with 8 bases of the junction left unmatched. The CDR3 spans 15 residues. CDR3 sequence reads: CASSLDRREFDEQYF. In nucleotides, the CDR3 is TGCGCCAGCAGCTTGGACAGGCGGGAGTTCGACGAGCAGTACTTC. The full variable domain, completed using reference TRBV5-1 and TRBJ2-7, is KAGVTQTPRYLIKTRGQQVTLSCSPISGHRSVSWYQQTPGQGLQFLFEYFSETQRNKGNFPGRFSGRQFSNSRSEMNVSTLELGDSALYLCASSLDRREFDEQYFGPGTRLTVT.

This chain uses TRBV2 with TRBJ1-2; 8 positions match TRBD1. Germline CDR1 and CDR2: SNHLY and FYNNEI. The ends lost 7 bases at V and 5 bases at J; junction bases unmatched: 9. There are 14 residues in the CDR3. CDR3 bases: TGTGCCAGCAACCAGGACAGGGAAGGGTATGGCTACACCTTC. Its translation: CASNQDREGYGYTF.

The chain couples TRBV5-1 to TRBJ1-1; no clear D. V was cut by 0 bases and J by 2 bases, with 11 bases left in between. Germline CDR1 reads SGHRS; CDR2 reads YFSETQ. This CDR3 contains 15 residues. CDR3 sequence (DNA): TGCGCCAGCAGCTTGGCAGGACCGCAAAACACTGAAGCTTTCTTT. Its protein is CASSLAGPQNTEAFF.

The gene calls are TRBV29-1 and TRBJ1-1, with unresolved D. Germline V gene lookup returns CDR1 SQVTM and CDR2 ANQGSEA. Trimming left V 3 bases short and J 4 bases short, with 9 bases between. The CDR3 consists of 12 residues. CDR3 DNA sequence: TGCAGCGTTGATTGGGTGGGCACTGAAGCTTTCTTT. It yields the protein CSVDWVGTEAFF.

This sequence joins TRBV4-2 and TRBJ2-3; perhaps TRBD2 as D (7 bases). Trimming shortened V by 0 bases and J by 6 bases, and 22 bases separated the two germline ends. Germline values: CDR1 LGHNA, CDR2 YNFKEQ. This CDR3 spans 18 amino acids. The CDR3 is CASSQEGGTGASLDTQYF. Here the CDR3 DNA reads TGTGCCAGCAGCCAAGAGGGGGGGACGGGGGCTTCTTTGGATACGCAGTATTTT.

This chain connects TRBV11-2 to TRBJ1-6; 8 nucleotides agree with TRBD1. The V gene's germline CDR1 is SGHAT and CDR2 FQNNGV. Germline trimming cut 3 bases from V and 8 bases from J; bases unmatched to any gene: 9. This CDR3 has 16 residues. The CDR3: CASSFARTGRHSPLHF. CDR3 coding DNA: TGTGCCAGCAGCTTCGCTCGGACAGGGCGGCATTCACCCCTCCACTTT.

The chain carries TRBV2 and TRBJ2-7; 9 bases map to TRBD1. V was clipped by 4 bases and J by 4 bases; unmatched bases: 5. The V gene's germline CDR1 is SNHLY and CDR2 FYNNEI. The CDR3 covers 14 residues. The CDR3 spells CASSVGTGWYEQYF. The DNA for the CDR3 is TGTGCCAGCAGTGTCGGGACAGGGTGGTACGAGCAGTACTTC.

This rearrangement joins TRBV7-9 to TRBJ2-3, with no clear D. This CDR3 has 15 amino acids. Trimming left V 5 bases short and J 2 bases short, with 14 bases between. CDR1 is SEHNR and CDR2 is FQNEAQ in the germline V gene (reference sequence). The CDR3 DNA follows: TGTGCCAGCAGCCTGGTTAACCTTATCACAGATACGCAGTATTTT. This sequence encodes CASSLVNLITDTQYF.

In this sample, this clone turned up once. The rearrangement links TRBV2 to TRBJ1-5; D is possibly TRBD1 (6 bases). Looked up from germline, CDR1 is SNHLY and CDR2 is FYNNEI. The CDR3 has 14 amino acids. V was shortened by 4 bases and J by 5 bases, with 12 bases between the two germline ends. Written as DNA, the CDR3 is TGTGCCAGCAGTGCGTACAGGGAGGATCAGCCCCAGCATTTT. Translated, it gives CASSAYREDQPQHF.

The chain uses TRBV7-2 and TRBJ2-6, with D perhaps given as TRBD1 or TRBD2 (6 bases each). Trimming shortened V by 1 base and J by 0 bases, and 16 bases separated the two germline ends. CDR1 is SGHTA, CDR2 FQGNSA, per germline. The CDR3 covers 19 residues. The CDR3, as DNA: TGTGCCAGCAGCTTAGTGGCGGGACACCTTATCTCTGGGGCCAACGTCCTGACTTTC. It encodes CASSLVAGHLISGANVLTF. Full variable domain (missing parts from reference TRBV7-2 and TRBJ2-6): GAGVSQSPSNKVTEKGKDVELRCDPISGHTALYWYRQSLGQGLEFLIYFQGNSAPDKSGLPSDRFSAERTGGSVSTLTIQRTQQEDSAVYLCASSLVAGHLISGANVLTFGAGSRLTVL.

The rearrangement uses TRBV4-3 and TRBJ2-2; D is uncertain. The CDR3 runs 14 residues. V was shortened by 0 bases and J by 3 bases, with 5 bases between the two germline ends. Germline CDR1 reads LGHNA; CDR2 reads YSLEER. CDR3 residues: CASSQDGYTGELFF. The CDR3 nucleotides read TGCGCCAGCAGCCAAGACGGGTACACCGGGGAGCTGTTTTTT.

This chain joins TRBV5-3 and TRBJ1-5; D gene ambiguous. Being an ORF, TRBV5-3 has a function that is uncertain. The CDR3 spans 14 residues. V gave up 5 bases and J gave up 1 base, with 10 bases separating them. The CDR3 DNA is TGTGCCAGAAGTCCGGGCGAGAGCAATCAGCCCCAGCATTTT. This sequence encodes CARSPGESNQPQHF.

The genes are TRBV5-1 and TRBJ1-1, with D uncertain. V lost 4 bases to trimming and J lost 3 bases, with 13 bases between them. The length of the CDR3 is 14 residues. The germline V gene encodes CDR1 SGHRS and CDR2 YFSETQ. The CDR3 DNA is TGCGCCAGCAGCCAAGATGGGGTGGACACTGAAGCTTTCTTT. Residues: CASSQDGVDTEAFF.

The chain couples TRBV7-9 to TRBJ2-5; 13 bases fit TRBD2. The CDR3 is 15 amino acids. Trimming cost V 4 bases and J 4 bases; bases outside gene matches: 3. CDR1 and CDR2 from the germline V gene are SEHNR and FQNEAQ (reference sequence). CDR3 nucleotide sequence: TGTGCCAGCAGCTCACTAGCGGGGGGGCGAGAGACCCAGTACTTC. Amino acid sequence: CASSSLAGGRETQYF.

The V gene is TRBV6-6, the J gene TRBJ2-7, with 11 positions matching TRBD1. The CDR3 loop spans 16 amino acids. The ends lost 4 bases at V and 0 bases at J; junction bases unmatched: 5. CDR1 and CDR2 (germline): MNHNY, SVGAGI (reference sequence). CDR3 region: CASSLTGTGGSYEQYF. In nucleotides, the CDR3 is TGTGCCAGCAGTTTAACCGGGACAGGGGGCTCCTACGAGCAGTACTTC.

This sequence joins TRBV19 and TRBJ1-2; TRBD1 matches at 7 bases. The CDR3 runs to 14 residues. Trimming removed 7 bases from V and 4 bases from J; junction bases left unmatched: 9. CDR1 and CDR2 from the germline V gene are LNHDA and SQIVND (reference sequence). The CDR3 DNA reads as TGTGCCAGTAAGGCAGGGGGGACCTTCTATGGCTACACCTTC. Encoded protein: CASKAGGTFYGYTF.

The chain links TRBV7-6 to TRBJ2-3, with D perhaps TRBD1 or TRBD2 (5 bases each). CDR3 length equals 15 residues. Trimming shortened V by 5 bases and J by 4 bases, and 16 bases separated the two germline ends. Looked up from germline, CDR1 is SGHVS and CDR2 is FNYEAQ. The CDR3 coding sequence is TGTGCCAGCAGCCCACGGGACCCCAGGCCAGATACGCAGTATTTT. This gives the protein CASSPRDPRPDTQYF.

The rearrangement links TRBV5-4 to TRBJ2-5; 8 nucleotides line up with TRBD1. The CDR3 runs 17 residues. The V gene's germline CDR1 is SGHNT and CDR2 YYREEE (reference sequence). The V segment lost 3 bases and the J segment 5 bases; nucleotides outside the gene matches: 15. This CDR3 reads CASSSQDRAAFRETQYF. CDR3 DNA sequence: TGTGCCAGCAGCTCGCAGGACAGGGCCGCGTTCAGGGAGACCCAGTACTTC.

This chain connects TRBV4-1 to TRBJ2-2, with TRBD1 matching 8 bases. Germline trimming cut 0 bases from V and 6 bases from J; bases unmatched to any gene: 9. The V gene's germline CDR1 is MGHRA and CDR2 YSYEKL. There are 17 residues in the CDR3. DNA of the CDR3: TGCGCCAGCAGCCAAGATCGAAGCTCGGACAGGGCCGGGGAGCTGTTTTTT. This sequence encodes CASSQDRSSDRAGELFF.

This chain connects TRBV6-1 to TRBJ2-4, with 11 nucleotides matching TRBD1. This CDR3 has 10 amino acids. With V trimmed by 6 bases and J by 14 bases, 0 bases remained unmatched. The germline V gene has CDR1 MNHNS and CDR2 SASEGT. The CDR3 bases are TGTGCCAGCAGGGGACAGGGGGAGTACTTC. Translated, it gives CASRGQGEYF.

The rearrangement links TRBV5-1 to TRBJ2-7; a possible D gene is TRBD1 (6 bases). The CDR3 has 15 residues. The germline V and J ends were trimmed by 0 bases and 0 bases, with 10 bases remaining between them. The V gene's germline CDR1 is SGHRS and CDR2 YFSETQ. The CDR3 sequence: CASSLGTASSYEQYF. The CDR3 DNA reads as TGCGCCAGCAGCTTGGGGACAGCCAGCTCCTACGAGCAGTACTTC.

The chain couples TRBV5-6 to TRBJ2-3, with 8 nucleotides matching TRBD2. J lost 0 bases, V lost 2 bases, and 11 bases had no gene match. The CDR3 consists of 18 residues. Per germline, CDR1 SGHDT and CDR2 YYEEEE. The CDR3 reads CASSFARGGTASTDTQYF. In nucleotides, the CDR3 is TGTGCCAGCAGCTTTGCGCGCGGGGGGACTGCTAGCACAGATACGCAGTATTTT. Complete variable domain (other parts from reference TRBV5-6 and TRBJ2-3): DAGVTQSPTHLIKTRGQQVTLRCSPKSGHDTVSWYQQALGQGPQFIFQYYEEEERQRGNFPDRFSGHQFPNYSSELNVNALLLGDSALYLCASSFARGGTASTDTQYFGPGTRLTVL.

This clone was counted only a few times. This chain links TRBV5-1 with TRBJ1-2, with a tentative D call TRBD1 (6 bases). CDR1 and CDR2 (germline): SGHRS, YFSETQ. The V end was cut by 0 bases, the J end by 8 bases, with 14 bases between. The CDR3 covers 14 residues. The CDR3 sequence: CASSLEGGPAGYTF. The CDR3 DNA reads as TGCGCCAGCAGCTTGGAGGGGGGGCCGGCCGGCTACACCTTC.

The V call is TRBV25-1, the J call TRBJ1-1; a possible D gene is TRBD1 (5 bases). The CDR3 runs to 17 residues. Trimming pared 1 base from V and 1 base from J, leaving 16 bases between. Germline V gives CDR1 MGHDK, CDR2 SYGVNS. The chain's CDR3 is CASSEFGGEQRNTEAFF. The CDR3 bases are TGTGCCAGCAGTGAATTCGGGGGGGAGCAAAGGAACACTGAAGCTTTCTTT.

The rearrangement joins TRBV9 to TRBJ2-3; a weak D match, TRBD2 (6 bases). The CDR3 contains 13 residues. The germline V gene has CDR1 SGDLS and CDR2 YYNGEE. The V and J ends lost 3 bases and 2 bases respectively, with 7 bases between them. The CDR3 DNA sequence: TGTGCCAGCAGCGCGGGAGACACAGATACGCAGTATTTT. Translation gives CASSAGDTDTQYF. The whole variable domain, remainder taken from reference TRBV9 and TRBJ2-3, is DSGVTQTPKHLITATGQRVTLRCSPRSGDLSVYWYQQSLDQGLQFLIQYYNGEERAKGNILERFSAQQFPDLHSELNLSSLELGDSALYFCASSAGDTDTQYFGPGTRLTVL.

This clone appeared a single time. J is TRBJ2-7 and V is TRBV14; the D gene is possibly TRBD1 (6 bases). From germline, CDR1 is SGHDN and CDR2 FVKESK. This CDR3 has 13 residues. V was shortened by 4 bases and J by 7 bases, with 14 bases between the two germline ends. Here the CDR3 reads CASSPRGPLEQYF. The CDR3 nucleotides read TGTGCCAGCAGCCCCAGGGGCCCCTTGGAGCAGTACTTC.